The rows below give T cell receptor beta chains drawn from one sample of a study of T cell repertoires in cytomegalovirus infection. TCRdb independently ran MiXCR on the reads; one entry per CDR3 protein. Of about 7,600 distinct CDR3 sequences listed, under 55% were seen once; the top ten hold approximately 75%. No cognate antigen is known for these TCRs. Material: PBMCs, sequenced either directly or after in vitro stimulation (not recorded which). The source of these receptors is a human donor in good health (CMV status not recorded). Some clones in this sample may be carry-over from other donors' samples. Both conserved end residues are part of each CDR3. D genes are given only for firm matches. The size of a clone is reported for some rows only, either as once, few or many, or as a class for expanded clones.

abundance: few
v_gene: TRBV6-8
j_gene: TRBJ2-5
len: 16
d_gene: -
CDR3nt: TGTGCCAGCAGTTTATCTGCCCTAGGCCCAGGAGAGACCCAGTACTTC
CDR3aa: CASSLSALGPGETQYF

abundance: -
v_gene: TRBV5-1
j_gene: TRBJ1-2
len: 16
d_gene: -
CDR3nt: TGCGCCAGCAGCCAAAGACAGGCGCAACACAACTATGGCTACACCTTC
CDR3aa: CASSQRQAQHNYGYTF

abundance: -
v_gene: TRBV12-3/TRBV12-4
j_gene: TRBJ2-7
len: 15
d_gene: TRBD2
CDR3nt: TGTGTCAGCAGTCTTATCGGACTAGAGCCCTACGAGCAGTACTTC
CDR3aa: CVSSLIGLEPYEQYF

abundance: -
v_gene: TRBV5-1
j_gene: TRBJ1-1
len: 13
d_gene: -
CDR3nt: TGCGCCAGCAGCCAGGGGTGGAACACTGAAGCTTTCTTT
CDR3aa: CASSQGWNTEAFF

abundance: few
v_gene: TRBV7-9
j_gene: TRBJ1-5
len: 15
d_gene: -
CDR3nt: TGTGCCAGCAGCTTAAGCGGGGGAAGCAATCAGCCCCAGCATTTT
CDR3aa: CASSLSGGSNQPQHF

abundance: -
v_gene: TRBV6-1
j_gene: TRBJ2-7
len: 17
d_gene: TRBD1
CDR3nt: TGTGCCAGCACCCTAATACCTATGGGGACAGGGCGAAACGAGCAGTACTTC
CDR3aa: CASTLIPMGTGRNEQYF

abundance: few
v_gene: TRBV7-9
j_gene: TRBJ2-1
len: 15
d_gene: -
CDR3nt: TGTGCCAGCAGCGCCCCCGGACAGATCTACAATGAGCAGTTCTTC
CDR3aa: CASSAPGQIYNEQFF

abundance: -
v_gene: TRBV10-2
j_gene: TRBJ1-5
len: 20
d_gene: TRBD1
CDR3nt: TGTGCCAGCAGTGAGTCGGAACAGGGGAGTGACGAGACTCGCACTCCGCCCCAGCATTTT
CDR3aa: CASSESEQGSDETRTPPQHF

abundance: many
v_gene: TRBV7-9
j_gene: TRBJ2-5
len: 13
d_gene: -
CDR3nt: TGTGCCAGCAGCGGAGCCCTACAAGAGACCCAGTACTTC
CDR3aa: CASSGALQETQYF

abundance: -
v_gene: TRBV7-8
j_gene: TRBJ2-7
len: 14
d_gene: TRBD1
CDR3nt: TGTGCCAGCAGCTTCCGGGACAGGGGCTACGAGCAGTACTTC
CDR3aa: CASSFRDRGYEQYF

abundance: -
v_gene: TRBV7-9
j_gene: TRBJ2-7
len: 15
d_gene: TRBD2
CDR3nt: TGTGCCAGCAGCTTCGGAGGCGGGAGCTCCTACGAGCAGTACTTC
CDR3aa: CASSFGGGSSYEQYF

abundance: many
v_gene: TRBV11-2
j_gene: TRBJ2-7
len: 14
d_gene: TRBD2
CDR3nt: TGTGCCAGCAGCTTAAAACTAGCGGGGGTCGAGCAGTACTTC
CDR3aa: CASSLKLAGVEQYF

abundance: few
v_gene: TRBV6-1
j_gene: TRBJ1-5
len: 15
d_gene: TRBD1
CDR3nt: TGTGCCACAGGTCGACGACAGGGGACCAATCAGCCCCAGCATTTT
CDR3aa: CATGRRQGTNQPQHF

abundance: -
v_gene: TRBV7-6
j_gene: TRBJ2-3
len: 15
d_gene: TRBD1
CDR3nt: TGTGCCAGCCCCGGACAGGCCTCTAGCACAGATACGCAGTATTTT
CDR3aa: CASPGQASSTDTQYF

abundance: -
v_gene: TRBV12-3/TRBV12-4
j_gene: TRBJ2-1
len: 16
d_gene: -
CDR3nt: TGTGCCAGCATTTTAGCACCTTACTGTAGGGCCAATGAGAAGTTCTTC
CDR3aa: CASILAPYCRANEKFF

abundance: -
v_gene: TRBV14
j_gene: TRBJ2-5
len: 12
d_gene: -
CDR3nt: TGTGCCAGCAGCAATTTCCAAGAGACCCAGTACTTC
CDR3aa: CASSNFQETQYF

abundance: many
v_gene: TRBV10-3
j_gene: TRBJ1-6
len: 16
d_gene: TRBD1
CDR3nt: TGTGCCATCAGGGGGACAGACGACGAACGTAGGTCACCCCTCCACTTT
CDR3aa: CAIRGTDDERRSPLHF

abundance: -
v_gene: TRBV28
j_gene: TRBJ2-6
len: 15
d_gene: -
CDR3nt: TGTGCCAGCAGTTCACCAGGATCTGGGGCCAACGTCCTGACTTTC
CDR3aa: CASSSPGSGANVLTF

abundance: -
v_gene: TRBV7-2
j_gene: TRBJ2-7
len: 16
d_gene: TRBD2
CDR3nt: TGTGCCAGCAGCTTAGGCAGCGGGAGTCTGACCTACGAGCAGTACTTC
CDR3aa: CASSLGSGSLTYEQYF

abundance: -
v_gene: TRBV12-3/TRBV12-4
j_gene: TRBJ1-1
len: 17
d_gene: TRBD1
CDR3nt: TGTGCCAGCAGTCCAGGACAGGGAAAGATTTGGAACACTGAAGCTTTCTTT
CDR3aa: CASSPGQGKIWNTEAFF

abundance: -
v_gene: TRBV20-1
j_gene: TRBJ2-5
len: 13
d_gene: -
CDR3nt: TGCAGTGTCCCGGGGGGCTCAAGGGAGACCCAGTACTTC
CDR3aa: CSVPGGSRETQYF

abundance: -
v_gene: TRBV7-2
j_gene: TRBJ2-7
len: 14
d_gene: -
CDR3nt: TGTGCCAGCAGCTTAGAAGGCACTTACTACGAGCAGTACTTC
CDR3aa: CASSLEGTYYEQYF

abundance: few
v_gene: TRBV7-9
j_gene: TRBJ2-7
len: 16
d_gene: -
CDR3nt: TGTGCCAGCAGTCCTTTTCTAGGGGGTGGCCTATACGAGCAGTACTTC
CDR3aa: CASSPFLGGGLYEQYF

abundance: many
v_gene: TRBV7-8
j_gene: TRBJ1-6
len: 17
d_gene: TRBD1
CDR3nt: TGTGCCAGCAGCCCCAACAGGGGCAGCGCCTATAATTCACCCCTCCACTTT
CDR3aa: CASSPNRGSAYNSPLHF

abundance: -
v_gene: TRBV19
j_gene: TRBJ2-1
len: 15
d_gene: -
CDR3nt: TGTGCCAGTAGTATAGTACGGGAGAAGCCAGGAGAGCAGTTCTTC
CDR3aa: CASSIVREKPGEQFF

abundance: -
v_gene: TRBV4-1
j_gene: TRBJ2-3
len: 14
d_gene: -
CDR3nt: TGCGCCAGCAGCCAAAGGTGGAGGACAGATACGCAGTATTTT
CDR3aa: CASSQRWRTDTQYF

abundance: many
v_gene: TRBV27
j_gene: TRBJ1-6
len: 14
d_gene: TRBD1
CDR3nt: TGTGCCAGCAGTTGGGACAGGGAAGGGTCACCCCTCCACTTT
CDR3aa: CASSWDREGSPLHF